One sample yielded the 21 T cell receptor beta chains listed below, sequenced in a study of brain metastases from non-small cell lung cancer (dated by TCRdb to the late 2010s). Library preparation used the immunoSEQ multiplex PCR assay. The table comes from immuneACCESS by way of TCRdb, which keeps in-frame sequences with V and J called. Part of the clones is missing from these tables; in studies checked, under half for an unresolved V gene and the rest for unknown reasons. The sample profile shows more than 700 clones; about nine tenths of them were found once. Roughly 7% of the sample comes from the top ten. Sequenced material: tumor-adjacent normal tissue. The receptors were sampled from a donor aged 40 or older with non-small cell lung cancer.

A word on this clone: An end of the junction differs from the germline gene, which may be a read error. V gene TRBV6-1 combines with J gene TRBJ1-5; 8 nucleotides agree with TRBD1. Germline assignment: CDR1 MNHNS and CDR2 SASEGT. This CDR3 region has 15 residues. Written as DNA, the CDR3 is TGTGCCAGTAGTGAAGCGCTTGGACAGGGAGAGGTCCAGCATTTT. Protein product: CASSEALGQGEVQHF.

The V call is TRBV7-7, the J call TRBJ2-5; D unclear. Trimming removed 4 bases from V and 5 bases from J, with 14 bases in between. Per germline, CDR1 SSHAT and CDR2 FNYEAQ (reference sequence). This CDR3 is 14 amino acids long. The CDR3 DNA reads TGTGCCAGCAGCTCCGGAAACTTGCTGGAGACCCAGTACTTC. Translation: CASSSGNLLETQYF.

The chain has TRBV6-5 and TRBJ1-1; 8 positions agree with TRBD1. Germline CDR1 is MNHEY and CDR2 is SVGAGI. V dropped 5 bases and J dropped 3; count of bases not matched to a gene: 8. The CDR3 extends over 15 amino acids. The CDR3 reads CASSPRPTGDTEAFF. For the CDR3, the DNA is TGTGCCAGCAGTCCTCGGCCGACAGGGGACACTGAAGCTTTCTTT.

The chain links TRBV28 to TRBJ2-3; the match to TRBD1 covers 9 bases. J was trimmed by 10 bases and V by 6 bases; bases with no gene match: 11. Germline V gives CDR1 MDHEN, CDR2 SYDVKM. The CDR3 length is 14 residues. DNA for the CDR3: TGTGCCAGCAGCCGGGACAGGGTAAAGGTTGCGCAGTATTTT. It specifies CASSRDRVKVAQYF.

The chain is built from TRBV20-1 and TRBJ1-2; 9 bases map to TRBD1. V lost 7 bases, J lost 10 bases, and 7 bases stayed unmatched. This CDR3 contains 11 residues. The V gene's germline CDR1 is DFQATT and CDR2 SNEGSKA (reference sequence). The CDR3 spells CSVPGQGIYTF. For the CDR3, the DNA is TGCAGTGTTCCGGGACAGGGCATCTACACCTTC.

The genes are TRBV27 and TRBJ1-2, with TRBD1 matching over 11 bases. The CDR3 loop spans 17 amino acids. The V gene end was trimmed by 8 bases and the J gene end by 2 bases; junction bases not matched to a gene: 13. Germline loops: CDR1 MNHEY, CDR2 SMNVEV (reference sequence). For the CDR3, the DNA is TGTGCCAGCGCAGAATGGGGACAGGGGGATTTGAACTATGGCTACACCTTC. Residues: CASAEWGQGDLNYGYTF.

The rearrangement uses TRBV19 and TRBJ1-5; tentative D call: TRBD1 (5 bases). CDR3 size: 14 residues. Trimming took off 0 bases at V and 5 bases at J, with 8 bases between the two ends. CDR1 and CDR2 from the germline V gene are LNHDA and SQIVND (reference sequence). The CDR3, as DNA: TGTGCCAGTAGTATAGAGGGGGTCGATCAGCCCCAGCATTTT. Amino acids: CASSIEGVDQPQHF.

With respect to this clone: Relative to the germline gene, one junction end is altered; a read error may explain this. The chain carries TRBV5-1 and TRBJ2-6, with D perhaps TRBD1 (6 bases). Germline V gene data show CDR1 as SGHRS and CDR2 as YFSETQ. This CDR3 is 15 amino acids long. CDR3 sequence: CASSVSGVRANVLTF. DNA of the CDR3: TGCGCCAGCAGCGTCTCAGGGGTTCGGGCTAACGTCCTGACTTTC.

CDR3 sequence (DNA): TGTGCCACCAGTGATTCGGGGGGGGACGGACACGACTACGAGCAGTACTTC. This gives the protein CATSDSGGDGHDYEQYF. V and J are TRBV24-1 and TRBJ2-7, with 8 bases fitting TRBD2. The ends lost 2 bases at V and 3 bases at J; junction bases unmatched: 11. The CDR3 spans 17 residues. Germline-derived CDR1 and CDR2 are KGHDR and SFDVKD.

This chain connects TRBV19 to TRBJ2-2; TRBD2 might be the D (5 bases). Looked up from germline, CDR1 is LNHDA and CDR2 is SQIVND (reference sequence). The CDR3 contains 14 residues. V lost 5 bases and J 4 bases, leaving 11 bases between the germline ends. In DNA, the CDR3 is TGTGCCAGTAGTGTCGGGATCGGCACCGGGGAGCTGTTTTTT. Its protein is CASSVGIGTGELFF.

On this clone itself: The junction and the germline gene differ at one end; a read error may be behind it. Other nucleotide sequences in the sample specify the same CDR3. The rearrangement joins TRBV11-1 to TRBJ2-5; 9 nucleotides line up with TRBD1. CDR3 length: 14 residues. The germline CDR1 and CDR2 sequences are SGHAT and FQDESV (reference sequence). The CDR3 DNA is TGTGCCAGCAGCTTCGGGACAGGGCAAGAAACCCAGTACTTC. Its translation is CASSFGTGQETQYF.

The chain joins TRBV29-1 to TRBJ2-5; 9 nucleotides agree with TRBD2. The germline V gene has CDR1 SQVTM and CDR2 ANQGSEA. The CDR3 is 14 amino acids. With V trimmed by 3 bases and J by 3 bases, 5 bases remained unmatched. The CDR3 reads CSVEGLAGKETQYF. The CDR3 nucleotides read TGCAGCGTTGAGGGCCTAGCGGGGAAAGAGACCCAGTACTTC.

The CDR3 loop is CASSQDFGGPNNEQFF. DNA of the CDR3: TGCGCCAGCAGCCAAGATTTCGGGGGGCCCAACAATGAGCAGTTCTTC. The chain couples TRBV4-3 to TRBJ2-1; maybe TRBD2 (7 bases). Trimming stripped 0 bases from V and 5 bases from J, with 14 bases between. The germline V gene has CDR1 LGHNA and CDR2 YSLEER. The CDR3 runs 16 residues.

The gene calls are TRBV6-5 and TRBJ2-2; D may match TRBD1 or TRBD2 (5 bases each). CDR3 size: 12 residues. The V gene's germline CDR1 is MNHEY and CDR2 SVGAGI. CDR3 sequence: CAYRGDTGELFF. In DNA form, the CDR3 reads TGTGCTTATAGAGGGGACACCGGGGAGCTGTTTTTT.

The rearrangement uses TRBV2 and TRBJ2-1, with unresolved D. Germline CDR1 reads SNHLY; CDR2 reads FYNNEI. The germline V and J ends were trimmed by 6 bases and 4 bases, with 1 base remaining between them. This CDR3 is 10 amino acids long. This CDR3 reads CASRYNEQFF. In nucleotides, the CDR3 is TGTGCCAGCAGATACAATGAGCAGTTCTTC.

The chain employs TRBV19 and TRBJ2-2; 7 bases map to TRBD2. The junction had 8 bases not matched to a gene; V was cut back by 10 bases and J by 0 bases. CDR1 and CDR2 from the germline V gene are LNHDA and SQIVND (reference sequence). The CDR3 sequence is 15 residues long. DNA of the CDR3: TGTGCCACCGTGGGGGAGGGATCGAACACCGGGGAGCTGTTTTTT. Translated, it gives CATVGEGSNTGELFF.

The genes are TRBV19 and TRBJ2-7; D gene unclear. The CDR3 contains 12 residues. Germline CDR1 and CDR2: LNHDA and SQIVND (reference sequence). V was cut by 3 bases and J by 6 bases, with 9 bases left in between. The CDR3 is CASSMGLGEQYF. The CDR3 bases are TGTGCCAGTAGTATGGGATTGGGCGAGCAGTACTTC.

CDR3 DNA: TGTGCCAGCAGTTCCTGGGGGGGGAATGAAAAACTGTTTTTT. Translated, it gives CASSSWGGNEKLFF. This chain uses TRBV28 with TRBJ1-4; TRBD1 might be the D (5 bases). Trimming cost V 4 bases and J 5 bases, with 11 bases left between them. The CDR3 contains 14 residues. CDR1 MDHEN and CDR2 SYDVKM come from the germline V gene.

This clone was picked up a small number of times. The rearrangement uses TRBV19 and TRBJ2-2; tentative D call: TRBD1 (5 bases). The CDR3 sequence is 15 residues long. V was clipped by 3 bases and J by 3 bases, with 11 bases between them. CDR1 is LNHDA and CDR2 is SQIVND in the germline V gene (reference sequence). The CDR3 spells CASSIRVSDTGELFF. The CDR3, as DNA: TGTGCCAGTAGTATCAGGGTTTCGGACACCGGGGAGCTGTTTTTT.

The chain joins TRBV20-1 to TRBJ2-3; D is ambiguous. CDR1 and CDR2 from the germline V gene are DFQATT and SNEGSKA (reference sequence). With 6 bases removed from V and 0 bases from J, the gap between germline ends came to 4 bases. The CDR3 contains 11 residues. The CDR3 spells CSALSTDTQYF. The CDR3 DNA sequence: TGCAGTGCGCTTAGCACAGATACGCAGTATTTT.

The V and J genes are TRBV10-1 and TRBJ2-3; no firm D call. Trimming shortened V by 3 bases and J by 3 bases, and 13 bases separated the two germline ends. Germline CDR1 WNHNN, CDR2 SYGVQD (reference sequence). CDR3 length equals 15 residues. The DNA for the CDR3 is TGCGCCAGCAGTGATATTGATAGCTTTACAGATACGCAGTATTTT. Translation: CASSDIDSFTDTQYF.